The rows below give T cell receptor beta chains drawn from one sample of a study of blood T cells in healthy people across ages. MiXCR, run by TCRdb on the 5' RACE reads, gives a single entry per CDR3 protein. The sample lists fewer than 2,000,000 distinct CDR3 sequences, roughly 32% occurring once. Sequences were obtained from blood. The source of these receptors is a woman under 40 in good health. The CDR3 runs from the conserved cysteine through the conserved F or W. Each record gives: V gene, J gene, clone size, D gene, CDR3 length, CDR3 protein, CDR3 DNA. D genes are given only for firm matches. The size of a clone is reported for some rows only, either as once, few or many, or as a class for expanded clones.

v_gene: TRBV28
j_gene: TRBJ2-7
abundance: NA
d_gene: NA
len: 14
CDR3aa: CASSLSYSSYEQYF
CDR3nt: TGTGCCAGCAGTTTATCTTACAGCTCCTACGAGCAGTACTTC

v_gene: TRBV5-1
j_gene: TRBJ1-2
abundance: NA
d_gene: NA
len: 14
CDR3aa: CTSSLEQGRDGYTF
CDR3nt: TGCACCAGCAGCTTGGAGCAGGGGAGGGATGGCTACACCTTC

v_gene: TRBV4-1
j_gene: TRBJ2-6
abundance: NA
d_gene: NA
len: 15
CDR3aa: CASSHYGSGANVLTF
CDR3nt: TGCGCCAGCAGCCATTACGGATCCGGGGCCAACGTCCTGACTTTC

v_gene: TRBV7-9
j_gene: TRBJ1-1
abundance: NA
d_gene: NA
len: 15
CDR3aa: CASRFTGTGNTEAFF
CDR3nt: TGTGCCAGCAGATTCACAGGGACGGGTAACACTGAAGCTTTCTTT

v_gene: TRBV5-6
j_gene: TRBJ2-7
abundance: NA
d_gene: NA
len: 15
CDR3aa: CASSLWDWGSNEQYF
CDR3nt: TGTGCCAGCAGCTTGTGGGACTGGGGCTCCAACGAGCAGTACTTC

v_gene: TRBV20-1
j_gene: TRBJ2-5
abundance: NA
d_gene: TRBD2
len: 13
CDR3aa: CSATAGGGETQYF
CDR3nt: TGCAGTGCTACCGCGGGAGGGGGGGAGACCCAGTACTTC

v_gene: TRBV20-1
j_gene: TRBJ1-5
abundance: few
d_gene: TRBD1
len: 15
CDR3aa: CSAEQTGVRNQPQHF
CDR3nt: TGCAGTGCAGAGCAGACAGGGGTAAGGAATCAGCCCCAGCATTTT

v_gene: TRBV4-2
j_gene: TRBJ1-5
abundance: many
d_gene: NA
len: 16
CDR3aa: CASSQVSEYSNQPQHF
CDR3nt: TGTGCCAGCAGCCAAGTAAGCGAATATAGCAATCAGCCCCAGCATTTT

v_gene: TRBV11-2
j_gene: TRBJ2-7
abundance: few
d_gene: NA
len: 15
CDR3aa: CASSLDLGFSARQYF
CDR3nt: TGTGCCAGCAGCTTAGATCTGGGGTTTTCGGCTCGGCAGTACTTC

v_gene: TRBV28
j_gene: TRBJ2-7
abundance: NA
d_gene: NA
len: 14
CDR3aa: CASNEGGQGYEQYF
CDR3nt: TGTGCCAGCAACGAAGGGGGGCAGGGGTACGAGCAGTACTTC

v_gene: TRBV11-1
j_gene: TRBJ2-1
abundance: few
d_gene: TRBD2
len: 16
CDR3aa: CASSPATSGGNNEQFF
CDR3nt: TGTGCCAGCAGCCCTGCGACTAGCGGGGGTAACAATGAGCAGTTCTTC

v_gene: TRBV2
j_gene: TRBJ1-2
abundance: NA
d_gene: NA
len: 16
CDR3aa: CASSVDSYQPRDGYTF
CDR3nt: TGTGCCAGCAGTGTGGACAGTTACCAACCGCGCGATGGCTACACCTTC

v_gene: TRBV3-1
j_gene: TRBJ1-2
abundance: few
d_gene: NA
len: 16
CDR3aa: CASSQVGWGADYGYTF
CDR3nt: TGTGCCAGCAGCCAAGTAGGCTGGGGCGCTGACTATGGCTACACCTTC

v_gene: TRBV3-1
j_gene: TRBJ1-1
abundance: NA
d_gene: NA
len: 16
CDR3aa: CASSPLGDLANTEAFF
CDR3nt: TGTGCCAGCAGCCCCTTGGGGGACCTGGCGAACACTGAAGCTTTCTTT

v_gene: TRBV5-1
j_gene: TRBJ2-3
abundance: NA
d_gene: TRBD2
len: 18
CDR3aa: CASSLPPGREVSTDTQYF
CDR3nt: TGCGCCAGCAGCTTGCCCCCCGGGCGGGAGGTCAGCACAGATACGCAGTATTTT

v_gene: TRBV4-1
j_gene: TRBJ2-7
abundance: many
d_gene: NA
len: 16
CDR3aa: CASSQGPQGQRYEQYF
CDR3nt: TGCGCCAGCAGCCAAGGACCACAGGGTCAGCGCTACGAGCAGTACTTC

v_gene: TRBV2
j_gene: TRBJ2-7
abundance: few
d_gene: TRBD2
len: 14
CDR3aa: CASSAVAGAGEQYF
CDR3nt: TGTGCCAGCAGTGCGGTAGCGGGAGCGGGCGAGCAGTACTTC

v_gene: TRBV9
j_gene: TRBJ1-5
abundance: few
d_gene: NA
len: 14
CDR3aa: CASSGWDGNQPQHF
CDR3nt: TGTGCCAGCAGCGGGTGGGACGGCAATCAGCCCCAGCATTTT

v_gene: TRBV2
j_gene: TRBJ2-3
abundance: NA
d_gene: NA
len: 14
CDR3aa: CASSEGPTPVTQYF
CDR3nt: TGTGCCAGCAGTGAAGGGCCAACCCCAGTTACGCAGTATTTT

v_gene: TRBV29-1
j_gene: TRBJ2-3
abundance: few
d_gene: NA
len: 13
CDR3aa: CSVEYRLTDTQYF
CDR3nt: TGCAGCGTTGAATACAGGCTCACAGATACGCAGTATTTT

v_gene: TRBV30
j_gene: TRBJ2-5
abundance: NA
d_gene: NA
len: 13
CDR3aa: CAWSLRSKETQYF
CDR3nt: TGTGCCTGGAGTTTAAGAAGTAAAGAGACCCAGTACTTC

v_gene: TRBV5-1
j_gene: TRBJ1-2
abundance: NA
d_gene: TRBD1
len: 15
CDR3aa: CASSLDQGAGYGCTF
CDR3nt: TGCGCCAGCAGCTTGGACCAGGGGGCTGGCTATGGCTGCACCTTC

v_gene: TRBV20-1
j_gene: TRBJ2-3
abundance: NA
d_gene: NA
len: 13
CDR3aa: CSVRGRPTDTQYF
CDR3nt: TGCAGTGTCCGGGGACGGCCCACAGATACGCAGTATTTT

v_gene: TRBV10-2
j_gene: TRBJ2-1
abundance: NA
d_gene: NA
len: 13
CDR3aa: CASSEPTSDEQFF
CDR3nt: TGCGCCAGCAGTGAGCCCACCAGCGATGAGCAGTTCTTC

v_gene: TRBV4-1
j_gene: TRBJ2-7
abundance: NA
d_gene: NA
len: 16
CDR3aa: CASSQDRSSGIYEQYF
CDR3nt: TGCGCCAGCAGCCAAGATAGGAGTAGCGGAATCTACGAGCAGTACTTC

v_gene: TRBV7-6
j_gene: TRBJ2-7
abundance: few
d_gene: NA
len: 16
CDR3aa: CASSPYGLADLYEQYF
CDR3nt: TGTGCCAGCAGCCCTTATGGGTTGGCGGATCTCTACGAGCAGTACTTC

v_gene: TRBV29-1
j_gene: TRBJ2-3
abundance: few
d_gene: NA
len: 13
CDR3aa: CSAGRVYTDTQYF
CDR3nt: TGCAGCGCGGGGCGGGTTTACACAGATACGCAGTATTTT

v_gene: TRBV7-8
j_gene: TRBJ1-1
abundance: NA
d_gene: TRBD1
len: 15
CDR3aa: CASSLGETGFTEAFF
CDR3nt: TGTGCCAGCAGCTTAGGGGAGACAGGGTTTACTGAAGCTTTCTTT

v_gene: TRBV7-2
j_gene: TRBJ2-3
abundance: many
d_gene: TRBD2
len: 15
CDR3aa: CASSLDGTKTDTQYF
CDR3nt: TGTGCCAGCAGCTTGGACGGGACTAAAACAGATACGCAGTATTTT

v_gene: TRBV6-5
j_gene: TRBJ2-5
abundance: few
d_gene: TRBD2
len: 16
CDR3aa: CASSYAGLAGSETQYF
CDR3nt: TGTGCCAGCAGTTACGCGGGACTAGCGGGGTCAGAGACCCAGTACTTC

v_gene: TRBV9
j_gene: TRBJ2-3
abundance: NA
d_gene: NA
len: 14
CDR3aa: CASSVGRRIDTQYF
CDR3nt: TGTGCCAGCAGCGTAGGAAGGCGGATAGATACGCAGTATTTT

v_gene: TRBV12-3/TRBV12-4
j_gene: TRBJ2-2
abundance: NA
d_gene: TRBD1
len: 15
CDR3aa: CASGSTGRSTGELFF
CDR3nt: TGTGCCAGCGGCTCGACAGGGCGGAGCACCGGGGAGCTGTTTTTT

v_gene: TRBV6-4
j_gene: TRBJ2-1
abundance: NA
d_gene: TRBD1
len: 16
CDR3aa: CASSDSTGDTYNEQFF
CDR3nt: TGTGCCAGCAGTGACTCGACAGGGGACACCTACAATGAGCAGTTCTTC

v_gene: TRBV4-1
j_gene: TRBJ2-1
abundance: NA
d_gene: NA
len: 14
CDR3aa: CASSQGDSSNEQFF
CDR3nt: TGCGCCAGCAGCCAAGGGGACTCTTCTAATGAGCAGTTCTTC

v_gene: TRBV4-1
j_gene: TRBJ2-7
abundance: few
d_gene: NA
len: 15
CDR3aa: CASSQDAAASYEQYF
CDR3nt: TGCGCCAGCAGCCAAGATGCGGCAGCCTCCTACGAGCAGTACTTC

v_gene: TRBV5-6
j_gene: TRBJ2-1
abundance: NA
d_gene: NA
len: 16
CDR3aa: CASSFFIGSLGGEQFF
CDR3nt: TGTGCCAGCAGCTTTTTTATAGGTTCGTTGGGCGGCGAGCAGTTCTTC

v_gene: TRBV27
j_gene: TRBJ1-1
abundance: NA
d_gene: TRBD1
len: 16
CDR3aa: CATILGVGQENTEAFF
CDR3nt: TGTGCCACTATCCTGGGGGTAGGACAGGAGAACACTGAAGCTTTCTTT

v_gene: TRBV25-1
j_gene: TRBJ2-7
abundance: few
d_gene: NA
len: 12
CDR3aa: CASSDTLYEQYF
CDR3nt: TGTGCCAGCAGTGATACTCTTTACGAGCAGTACTTC

v_gene: TRBV18
j_gene: TRBJ1-6
abundance: NA
d_gene: NA
len: 13
CDR3aa: CASSPGSPSTLHF
CDR3nt: TGTGCCAGCTCACCAGGCAGTCCTTCAACCCTCCACTTT

v_gene: TRBV29-1
j_gene: TRBJ1-5
abundance: NA
d_gene: NA
len: 13
CDR3aa: CSVEVGENQPQHF
CDR3nt: TGCAGCGTTGAAGTAGGGGAAAATCAGCCCCAGCATTTT

v_gene: TRBV24-1
j_gene: TRBJ2-4
abundance: NA
d_gene: NA
len: 16
CDR3aa: CATSDLGRGGKNIQYF
CDR3nt: TGTGCCACCAGTGATTTGGGCCGGGGTGGCAAAAACATTCAGTACTTC

v_gene: TRBV15
j_gene: TRBJ1-2
abundance: few
d_gene: NA
len: 14
CDR3aa: CATSRDLQEGGYTF
CDR3nt: TGTGCCACCAGCAGAGATTTACAGGAGGGAGGCTACACCTTC

v_gene: TRBV7-9
j_gene: TRBJ1-2
abundance: NA
d_gene: TRBD1
len: 16
CDR3aa: CASSSRRGHLNYGYTF
CDR3nt: TGTGCCAGCAGCTCCCGAAGGGGGCACCTGAACTATGGCTACACCTTC

v_gene: TRBV19
j_gene: TRBJ2-3
abundance: NA
d_gene: TRBD1
len: 17
CDR3aa: CASSNTPGTGWTDTQYF
CDR3nt: TGTGCCAGTAGTAATACTCCCGGGACAGGGTGGACAGATACGCAGTATTTT

v_gene: TRBV6-2/TRBV6-3
j_gene: TRBJ2-7
abundance: few
d_gene: NA
len: 12
CDR3aa: CASSFRPFEQYF
CDR3nt: TGTGCCAGTAGCTTTCGGCCCTTCGAGCAGTACTTC

v_gene: TRBV7-2
j_gene: TRBJ2-1
abundance: NA
d_gene: NA
len: 14
CDR3aa: CASSLEIASHEQFF
CDR3nt: TGTGCCAGCAGCTTAGAAATAGCGAGTCATGAGCAGTTCTTC

v_gene: TRBV6-1
j_gene: TRBJ1-2
abundance: NA
d_gene: NA
len: 13
CDR3aa: CASKQGQKYGYTF
CDR3nt: TGTGCCAGCAAGCAGGGACAAAAGTATGGCTACACCTTC

v_gene: TRBV7-2
j_gene: TRBJ2-7
abundance: few
d_gene: NA
len: 13
CDR3aa: CASSLLKEYEQYF
CDR3nt: TGTGCCAGCAGCTTACTGAAGGAATACGAGCAGTACTTC

v_gene: TRBV29-1
j_gene: TRBJ2-1
abundance: NA
d_gene: TRBD2
len: 15
CDR3aa: CNVALTSGGLNEQFF
CDR3nt: TGCAACGTTGCCCTGACTAGCGGAGGTTTGAATGAGCAGTTCTTC